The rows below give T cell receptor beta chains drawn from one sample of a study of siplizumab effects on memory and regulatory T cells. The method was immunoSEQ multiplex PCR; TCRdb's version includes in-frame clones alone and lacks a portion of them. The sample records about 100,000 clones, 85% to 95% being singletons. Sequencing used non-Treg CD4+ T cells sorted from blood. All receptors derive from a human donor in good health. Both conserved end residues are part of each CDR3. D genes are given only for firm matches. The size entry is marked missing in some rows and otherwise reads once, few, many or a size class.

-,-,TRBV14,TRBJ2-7,CASSQARLGSYEQYF,TGTGCCAGCAGCCAGGCGAGGTTGGGCTCCTACGAGCAGTACTTC
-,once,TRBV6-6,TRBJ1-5,CASVTRSNQPQHF,TGTGCCAGCGTTACGCGGAGCAATCAGCCCCAGCATTTT
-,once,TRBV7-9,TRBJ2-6,CASSLVDGANVLTF,TGTGCCAGCAGCTTAGTCGACGGGGCCAACGTCCTGACTTTC
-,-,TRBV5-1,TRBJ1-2,CASSLSNPGTDGYTF,TGCGCCAGCAGCTTGAGTAACCCGGGGACGGATGGCTACACCTTC
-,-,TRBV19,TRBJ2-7,CASSIRGYEQYF,TGTGCCAGTAGTATCCGAGGGTACGAGCAGTACTTC
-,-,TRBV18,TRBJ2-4,CASSQGGSKNIQYF,TGTGCCAGCTCTCAGGGGGGCTCCAAAAACATTCAGTACTTC
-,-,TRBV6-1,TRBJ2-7,CASNEQWGLYEQYF,TGTGCCAGCAACGAACAGTGGGGCCTCTACGAGCAGTACTTC
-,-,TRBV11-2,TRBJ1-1,CATQGQTNTEAFF,TGTGCCACCCAAGGACAGACGAACACTGAAGCTTTCTTT
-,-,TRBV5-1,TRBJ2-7,CASSLGGGWSRSTWNYEQYF,TGCGCCAGCAGCTTGGGGGGTGGGTGGTCCCGTAGTACCTGGAACTACGAGCAGTACTTC
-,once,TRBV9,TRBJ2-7,CASSVETSPAYEQYF,TGTGCCAGCAGCGTAGAAACTAGCCCAGCCTACGAGCAGTACTTC
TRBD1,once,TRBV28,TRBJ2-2,CASSTGTGYDTGELFF,TGTGCCAGTTCTACCGGGACAGGGTACGACACCGGGGAGCTGTTTTTT
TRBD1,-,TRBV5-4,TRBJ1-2,CASSLWGTGGHGYTF,TGTGCCAGCAGCTTGTGGGGGACAGGGGGGCATGGCTACACCTTC
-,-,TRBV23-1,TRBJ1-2,CASSQSVTGGVPRDYGYTF,TGCGCCAGCAGTCAATCCGTTACAGGAGGGGTCCCTAGGGACTATGGCTACACCTTC
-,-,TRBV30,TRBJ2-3,CAWSVRDTQYF,TGTGCCTGGAGTGTAAGGGATACGCAGTATTTT
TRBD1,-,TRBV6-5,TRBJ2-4,CASSYHGDRAGQYF,TGTGCCAGCAGTTACCATGGCGACAGGGCTGGTCAGTACTTC
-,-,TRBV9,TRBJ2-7,CASSVALVPERIYEQYF,TGTGCCAGCAGCGTAGCTCTGGTTCCAGAACGAATATACGAGCAGTACTTC
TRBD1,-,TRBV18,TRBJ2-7,CASSPDRADNEQYF,TGTGCCAGCTCACCAGACAGGGCAGACAACGAGCAGTACTTC
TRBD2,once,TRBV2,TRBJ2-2,CASSTSGLTTNTGELFF,TGTGCCAGCAGTACTAGCGGACTAACGACGAACACCGGGGAGCTGTTTTTT
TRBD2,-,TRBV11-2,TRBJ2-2,CASSPGLAGGILNTGELFF,TGTGCCAGCAGCCCCGGACTAGCGGGAGGGATTTTGAACACCGGGGAGCTGTTTTTT
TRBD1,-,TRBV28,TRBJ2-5,CASSGQGAGETQYF,TGTGCCAGCAGTGGACAGGGGGCGGGCGAGACCCAGTACTTC
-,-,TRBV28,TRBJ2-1,CASSEGQSKQFF,TGTGCCAGCAGCGAAGGACAGTCGAAGCAGTTCTTC
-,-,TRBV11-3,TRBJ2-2,CASSLTGSTGELFF,TGTGCCAGCAGCTTAACTGGTAGCACCGGGGAGCTGTTTTTT
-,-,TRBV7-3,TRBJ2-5,CASSLRSGETQYF,TGTGCCAGCAGCTTAAGGTCGGGAGAGACCCAGTACTTC
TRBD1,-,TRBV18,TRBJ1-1,CASSPTGADTEAFF,TGTGCCAGCTCACCGACAGGGGCGGACACTGAAGCTTTCTTT
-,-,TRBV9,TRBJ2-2,CASSVRTRSGELFF,TGTGCCAGCAGCGTAAGGACACGGTCCGGGGAGCTGTTTTTT
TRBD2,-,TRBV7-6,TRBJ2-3,CASSLGSGNTDTQYF,TGTGCCAGCAGCTTAGGTAGCGGGAACACAGATACGCAGTATTTT
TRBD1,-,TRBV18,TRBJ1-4,CARCTGAEKLFF,TGTGCCAGATGTACAGGGGCGGAAAAACTGTTTTTT
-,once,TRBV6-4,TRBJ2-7,CASALDSRSYEQYF,TGTGCCAGCGCTCTAGACAGCAGATCCTACGAGCAGTACTTC
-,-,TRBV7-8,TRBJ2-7,CASSLVSGSSYEQYF,TGTGCCAGCAGCTTAGTGAGCGGAAGCTCCTACGAGCAGTACTTC
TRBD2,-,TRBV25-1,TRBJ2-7,CASSEGLAGNYDEQYF,TGTGCCAGCAGTGAAGGACTAGCGGGAAATTATGACGAGCAGTACTTC
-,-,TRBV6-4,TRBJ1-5,CASSRGYNQPQHF,TGTGCCAGCAGCCGGGGATACAATCAGCCCCAGCATTTT
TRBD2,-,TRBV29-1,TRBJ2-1,CSVKTSGSSYNEQFF,TGCAGCGTAAAAACTAGCGGAAGCTCCTACAATGAGCAGTTCTTC
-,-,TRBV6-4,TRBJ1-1,CASSLEKNTEAFF,TGTGCCAGCAGTCTCGAGAAGAACACTGAAGCTTTCTTT
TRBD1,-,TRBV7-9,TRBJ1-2,CASSYDRESLGYTF,TGTGCCAGCAGCTACGACAGGGAATCGTTAGGCTACACCTTC
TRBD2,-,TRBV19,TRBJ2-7,CASSIGILAVAEQYF,TGTGCCAGTAGTATCGGGATACTAGCGGTCGCCGAGCAGTACTTC
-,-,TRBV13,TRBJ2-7,CASSSHEGEAYSYEQYF,TGTGCCAGCAGCTCCCACGAGGGGGAGGCCTACTCCTACGAGCAGTACTTC
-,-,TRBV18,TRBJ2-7,CASSSSYEQYF,TGTGCCAGCTCATCATCCTACGAGCAGTACTTC
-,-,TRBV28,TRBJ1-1,CASSLTQAQNTEAFF,TGTGCCAGCAGTTTAACTCAGGCGCAGAACACTGAAGCTTTCTTT
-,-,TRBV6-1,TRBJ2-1,CASSESQEVHEQFF,TGTGCCAGCAGCGAGAGTCAGGAAGTCCATGAGCAGTTCTTC
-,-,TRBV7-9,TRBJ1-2,CASSLATGKEGYTF,TGTGCCAGCAGCTTAGCTACGGGGAAAGAGGGCTACACCTTC
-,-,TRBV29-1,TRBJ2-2,CSGFYLNTGELFF,TGCAGCGGCTTTTACCTGAACACCGGGGAGCTGTTTTTT
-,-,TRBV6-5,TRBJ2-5,CASTRTGQETQYF,TGTGCCAGCACCAGAACAGGGCAAGAGACCCAGTACTTC
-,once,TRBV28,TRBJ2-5,CASSLGGRLETQYF,TGTGCCAGCAGTTTGGGGGGGCGTCTAGAGACCCAGTACTTC
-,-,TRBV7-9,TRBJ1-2,CATSKGANYGYTF,TGTGCCACCTCGAAGGGGGCTAACTATGGCTACACCTTC
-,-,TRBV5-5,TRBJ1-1,CASSLALNTEAFF,TGTGCCAGCAGCTTGGCCCTGAACACTGAAGCTTTCTTT
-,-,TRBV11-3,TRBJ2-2,CASSFRGPNTGELFF,TGTGCCAGCAGCTTCAGGGGTCCTAACACCGGGGAGCTGTTTTTT
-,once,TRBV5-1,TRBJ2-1,CASSLAWRDEQFF,TGCGCCAGCAGCTTGGCCTGGAGGGATGAGCAGTTCTTC